Each of the 4 T cell receptor beta chains below was sequenced from the same sample in a study of blood T cell repertoires in COVID-19. Using immunoSEQ multiplex PCR, the repertoire was profiled, and TCRdb retains in-frame clones only, with some absent. The sample holds about 180,000 clones; about 82% are singletons and the top ten take over 7%. The sample comprised PBMCs or T cells enriched from blood (not recorded which). The source is a woman under 40 who had recovered from COVID-19.

The chain carries TRBV3-1 (or the pseudogene TRBV3-2) and TRBJ2-4; 8 bases line up with TRBD2. V shed 4 bases, J shed 1 base, and the junction held 6 bases outside the gene matches. From germline, CDR1 is LGHDT and CDR2 YNNKEL (reference sequence). CDR3 size: 16 residues. CDR3 residues: CASSPGGARAKNIQYF. The CDR3 DNA sequence: TGTGCCAGCAGCCCGGGGGGGGCACGGGCCAAAAACATTCAGTACTTC.

CDR3 DNA: TGTGCCAGCAGTGTCGGACTAGCGGGAGGGTCCGGGGAGCTGTTTTTT. Protein: CASSVGLAGGSGELFF. J is TRBJ2-2 and V is TRBV2; TRBD2 matches 15 bases. This CDR3 spans 16 amino acids. CDR1 and CDR2 (germline): SNHLY, FYNNEI. With 4 bases clipped from V and 6 bases from J, the junction kept 3 bases outside the gene matches. Supplemented by reference TRBV2 and TRBJ2-2, the full variable domain reads EPEVTQTPSHQVTQMGQEVILRCVPISNHLYFYWYRQILGQKVEFLVSFYNNEISEKSEIFDDQFSVERPDGSNFTLKIRSTKLEDSAMYFCASSVGLAGGSGELFFGEGSRLTVL.

As DNA, the CDR3 is TGTGCCAGCAGCCAAGTTGCGGGTAGCTCCTACGAGCAGTACTTC. It specifies CASSQVAGSSYEQYF. The genes are TRBV3-1 (or the pseudogene TRBV3-2) and TRBJ2-7; possibly TRBD2 for D (5 bases). The CDR3 runs to 15 residues. Per the germline V gene, CDR1 is LGHDT and CDR2 is YNNKEL (reference sequence). V lost 1 base, J lost 0 bases, and 10 bases lay in between.

Remarks on this clone: This sample includes further DNA sequences coding for the same CDR3. The gene calls are TRBV13 and TRBJ1-1, with a possible D match to TRBD1 (5 bases). The CDR3 extends over 13 amino acids. V was clipped by 0 bases and J by 7 bases, with 9 bases between them. Germline lookup yields CDR1 PRHDT and CDR2 FYEKMQ (reference sequence). The CDR3 protein is CASSLGSGFEAFF. The CDR3 DNA sequence: TGTGCCAGCAGCTTAGGTTCAGGGTTTGAAGCTTTCTTT.